This T cell receptor beta chain was sequenced in a study of T cell repertoires in cytomegalovirus infection. Of note for this clonotype: The target antigen is unknown.

CDR3 length: 15 amino acids. Germline lookup yields CDR1 SGHDN and CDR2 FVKESK. V was clipped by 3 bases and J by 2 bases, with 12 bases between them. TCRdb reprocessed the reads with MiXCR, giving one entry per CDR3 protein. The profile shows about 310,000 distinct CDR3 sequences, more than 20% of them singletons. Sequenced here: cultured PBMCs, sampled from culture after CMV antigen stimulation. The rearrangement joins TRBV14 to TRBJ2-3, with D unresolved. This clonotype was obtained from a human donor in good health (CMV status not recorded). Some clones in this sample may be carry-over from other donors' samples. DNA of the CDR3: TGTGCCAGCAGCCACTTAGGTGACAACACAGATACGCAGTATTTT. Encoded protein: CASSHLGDNTDTQYF.